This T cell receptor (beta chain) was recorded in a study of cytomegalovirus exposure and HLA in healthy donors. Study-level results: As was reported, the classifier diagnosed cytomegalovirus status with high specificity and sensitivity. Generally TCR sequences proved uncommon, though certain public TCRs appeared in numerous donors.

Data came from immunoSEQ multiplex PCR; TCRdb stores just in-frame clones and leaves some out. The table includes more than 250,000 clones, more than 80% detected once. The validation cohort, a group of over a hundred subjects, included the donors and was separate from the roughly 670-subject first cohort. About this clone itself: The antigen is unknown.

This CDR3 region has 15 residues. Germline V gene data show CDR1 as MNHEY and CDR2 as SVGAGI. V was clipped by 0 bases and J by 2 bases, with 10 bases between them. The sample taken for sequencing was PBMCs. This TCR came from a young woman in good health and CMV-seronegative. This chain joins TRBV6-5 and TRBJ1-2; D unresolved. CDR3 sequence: CASSYSSAGNYGYTF. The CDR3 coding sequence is TGTGCCAGCAGTTACTCTAGTGCCGGGAACTATGGCTACACCTTC.